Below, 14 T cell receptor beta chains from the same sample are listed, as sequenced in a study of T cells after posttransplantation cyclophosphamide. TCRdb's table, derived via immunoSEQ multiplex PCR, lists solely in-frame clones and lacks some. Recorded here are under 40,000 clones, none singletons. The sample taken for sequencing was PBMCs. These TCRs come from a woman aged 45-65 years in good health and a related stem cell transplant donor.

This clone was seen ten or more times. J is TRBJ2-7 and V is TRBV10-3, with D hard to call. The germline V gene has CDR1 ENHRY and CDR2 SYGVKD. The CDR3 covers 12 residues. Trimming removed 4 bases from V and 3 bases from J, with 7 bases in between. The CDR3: CAISGPDYEQYF. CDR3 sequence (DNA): TGTGCCATCAGTGGTCCAGACTACGAGCAGTACTTC.

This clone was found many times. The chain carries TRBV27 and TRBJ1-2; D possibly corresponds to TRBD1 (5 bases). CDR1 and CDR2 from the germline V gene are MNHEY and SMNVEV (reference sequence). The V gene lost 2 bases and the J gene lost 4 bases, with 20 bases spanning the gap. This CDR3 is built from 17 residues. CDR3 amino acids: CASSLGGAALTSYGYTF. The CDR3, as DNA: TGTGCCAGCAGTTTAGGAGGGGCGGCACTTACCTCCTATGGCTACACCTTC.

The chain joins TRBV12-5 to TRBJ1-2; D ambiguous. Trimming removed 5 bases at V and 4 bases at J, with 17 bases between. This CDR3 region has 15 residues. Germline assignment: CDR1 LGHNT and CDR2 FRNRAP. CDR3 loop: CASGPLARGGYGYTF. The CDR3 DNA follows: TGTGCTAGTGGTCCACTCGCCCGGGGAGGCTATGGCTACACCTTC.

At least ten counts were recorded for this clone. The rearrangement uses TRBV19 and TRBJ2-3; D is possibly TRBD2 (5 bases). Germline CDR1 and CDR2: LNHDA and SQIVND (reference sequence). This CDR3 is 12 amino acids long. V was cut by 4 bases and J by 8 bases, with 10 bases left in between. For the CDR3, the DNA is TGTGCCAGTAGTAACCCACGGGGTACGCAGTATTTT. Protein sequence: CASSNPRGTQYF.

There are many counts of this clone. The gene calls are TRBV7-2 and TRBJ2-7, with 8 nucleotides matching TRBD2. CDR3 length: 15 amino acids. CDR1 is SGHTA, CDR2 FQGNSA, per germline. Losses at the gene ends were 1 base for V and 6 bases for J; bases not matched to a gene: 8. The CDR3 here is CASSLEQAGVPEQYF. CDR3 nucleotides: TGTGCCAGCAGCTTAGAGCAAGCGGGAGTACCCGAGCAGTACTTC.

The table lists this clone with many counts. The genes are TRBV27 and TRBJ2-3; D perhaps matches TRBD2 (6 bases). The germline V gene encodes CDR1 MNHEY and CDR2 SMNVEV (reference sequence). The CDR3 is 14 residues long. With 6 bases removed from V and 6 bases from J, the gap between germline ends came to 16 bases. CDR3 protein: CASSRDSFGDTQYF. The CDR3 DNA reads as TGTGCCAGCAGCCGGGACTCATTTGGGGATACGCAGTATTTT.

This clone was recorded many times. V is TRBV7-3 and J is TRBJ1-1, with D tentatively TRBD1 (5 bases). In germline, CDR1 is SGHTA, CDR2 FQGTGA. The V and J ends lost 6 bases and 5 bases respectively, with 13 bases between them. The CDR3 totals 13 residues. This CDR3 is CASSSHEGTEAFF. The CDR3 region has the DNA TGTGCCAGCAGTTCGCATGAGGGGACTGAAGCTTTCTTT.

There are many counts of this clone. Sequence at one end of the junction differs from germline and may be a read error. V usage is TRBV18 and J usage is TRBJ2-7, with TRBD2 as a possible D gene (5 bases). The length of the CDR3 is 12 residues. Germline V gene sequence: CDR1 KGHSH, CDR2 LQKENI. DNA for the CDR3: TGTGCCACCTCACCCACCGAGGGTGAGCAGTACTTC. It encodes CATSPTEGEQYF.

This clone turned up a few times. The CDR3 bases are TGTGCCAGCAGTTCGCGCCCGGGGGGAGTCTATGGCTACACCTTC. This gives the protein CASSSRPGGVYGYTF. The V gene is TRBV6-5, the J gene TRBJ1-2; D might be TRBD1 (5 bases). V lost 4 bases and J 4 bases, leaving 16 bases between the germline ends. The V gene's germline CDR1 is MNHEY and CDR2 SVGAGI. This CDR3 is built from 15 residues.

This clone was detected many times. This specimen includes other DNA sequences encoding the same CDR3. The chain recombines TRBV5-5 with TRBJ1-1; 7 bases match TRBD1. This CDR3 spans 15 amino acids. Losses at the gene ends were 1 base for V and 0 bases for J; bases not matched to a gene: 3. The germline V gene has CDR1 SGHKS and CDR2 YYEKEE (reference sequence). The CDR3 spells CASSLTGVMNTEAFF. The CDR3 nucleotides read TGTGCCAGCAGCTTGACAGGGGTCATGAACACTGAAGCTTTCTTT.

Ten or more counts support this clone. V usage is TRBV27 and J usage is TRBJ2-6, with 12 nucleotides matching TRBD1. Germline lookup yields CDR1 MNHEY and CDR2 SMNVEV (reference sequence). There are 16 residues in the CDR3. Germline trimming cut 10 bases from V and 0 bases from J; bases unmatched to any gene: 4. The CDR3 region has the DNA TGTGCCACCTCGGGACAGGGGGCCTCTGGGGCCAACGTCCTGACTTTC. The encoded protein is CATSGQGASGANVLTF.

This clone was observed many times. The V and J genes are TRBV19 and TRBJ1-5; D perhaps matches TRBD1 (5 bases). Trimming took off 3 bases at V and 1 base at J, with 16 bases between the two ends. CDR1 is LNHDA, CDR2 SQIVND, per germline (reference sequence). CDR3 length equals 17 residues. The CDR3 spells CASSIRGGPGSNQPQHF. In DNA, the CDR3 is TGTGCCAGTAGTATTCGGGGGGGACCTGGGAGCAATCAGCCCCAGCATTTT.

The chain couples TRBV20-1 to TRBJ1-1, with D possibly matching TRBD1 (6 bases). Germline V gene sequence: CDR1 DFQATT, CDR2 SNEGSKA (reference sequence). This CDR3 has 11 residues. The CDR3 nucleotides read TGCTGGGGCACCAGGGGCACTGAAGCTTTCTTT. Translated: CWGTRGTEAFF.

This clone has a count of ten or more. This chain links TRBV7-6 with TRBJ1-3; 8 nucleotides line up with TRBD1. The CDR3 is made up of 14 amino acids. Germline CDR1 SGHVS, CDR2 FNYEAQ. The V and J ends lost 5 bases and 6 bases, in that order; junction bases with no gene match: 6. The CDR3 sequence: CASSQPTGENTIYF. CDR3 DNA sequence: TGTGCCAGCAGCCAGCCGACAGGGGAAAACACCATATATTTT.